The 14 T cell receptor beta chains below were found in one sample sequenced in a study of T cell repertoires in cytomegalovirus infection. TCRdb reprocessed the reads with MiXCR, giving one entry per CDR3 protein. The sample contains more than 650,000 distinct CDR3 sequences, 35% of which appear only once. The sequenced sample consisted of PBMCs. The origin of the receptors is a human donor in good health (CMV status not recorded). Some clones in this sample may be carry-over from other donors' samples.

J is TRBJ2-7 and V is TRBV5-4; the D call may be TRBD1 or TRBD2 (5 bases each). With 1 base removed from V and 5 bases from J, the gap between germline ends came to 13 bases. Germline CDR1 reads SGHNT; CDR2 reads YYREEE (reference sequence). The CDR3 extends over 14 amino acids. CDR3 loop: CASSLRRGEDEQYF. As DNA, the CDR3 is TGTGCCAGCAGCTTGAGAAGGGGAGAGGACGAGCAGTACTTC.

Notes on this clonotype: One end of the junction fails to match germline, which may point to a read error. V and J are TRBV27 and TRBJ2-1, with D possibly being TRBD2 (7 bases). Germline CDR1 reads MNHEY; CDR2 reads SMNVEV (reference sequence). The CDR3 extends over 16 amino acids. Here the CDR3 DNA reads TGTACCAGCAGTCCCGAGGGGGGGTACAGTCGGAATGAGCAGTTCTTC. Encoded protein: CTSSPEGGYSRNEQFF.

This clonotype was recorded a few times. This chain connects TRBV6-5 to TRBJ1-1; TRBD1 agrees at 9 bases. This CDR3 region has 14 residues. Germline assignment: CDR1 MNHEY and CDR2 SVGAGI. Trimming cost V 6 bases and J 5 bases; bases outside gene matches: 7. The CDR3 nucleotides are TGTGCCAGCAGGCCGACAGGGGGGGGGACTGAAGCTTTCTTT. Its translation: CASRPTGGGTEAFF.

This chain connects TRBV12-3 or TRBV12-4 to TRBJ2-3; TRBD1 agrees at 9 bases. There are 15 residues in the CDR3. The junction had 5 bases not matched to a gene; V was cut back by 6 bases and J by 1 base. The CDR3 reads CASRTGGVGTDTQYF. Written as DNA, the CDR3 is TGTGCCAGCAGGACAGGGGGAGTGGGCACAGATACGCAGTATTTT.

This clonotype has only one observation. The rearrangement joins TRBV7-4 to TRBJ1-1; no clear D gene. The CDR3 is made up of 15 amino acids. Germline CDR1 reads SGHVT; CDR2 reads SQSDAQ. Trimming took 7 bases from V and 1 from J, leaving 16 bases between them. CDR3 DNA: TGTGCCAGCACTCTTGACGGACGGCAGAACACTGAAGCTTTCTTT. This sequence encodes CASTLDGRQNTEAFF.

The chain couples TRBV5-1 to TRBJ1-5; D gene ambiguous. This CDR3 has 15 amino acids. The germline V and J ends were trimmed by 0 bases and 0 bases, with 7 bases remaining between them. In germline, CDR1 is SGHRS, CDR2 YFSETQ. CDR3 bases: TGCGCCAGCAGCTTGGACATCAATAGCAATCAGCCCCAGCATTTT. The encoded protein is CASSLDINSNQPQHF. Based on the CDR3 plus reference TRBV5-1 and TRBJ1-5, the full variable domain is KAGVTQTPRYLIKTRGQQVTLSCSPISGHRSVSWYQQTPGQGLQFLFEYFSETQRNKGNFPGRFSGRQFSNSRSEMNVSTLELGDSALYLCASSLDINSNQPQHFGDGTRLSIL.

This clonotype was counted at least ten times. The rearrangement links TRBV7-9 to TRBJ1-1; no firm D call. Germline V CDR1 and CDR2: SEHNR, FQNEAQ (reference sequence). The CDR3 has 13 residues. Trimming took 4 bases from V and 6 from J, leaving 12 bases between them. CDR3 loop: CASSSGVSAEAFF. In DNA, the CDR3 is TGTGCCAGCAGCTCCGGTGTCTCGGCTGAAGCTTTCTTT.

This clonotype was recorded a few times. The chain is built from TRBV6-1 and TRBJ2-7; TRBD1 aligns across 7 bases. The V and J ends lost 7 bases and 4 bases, in that order; junction bases with no gene match: 7. Germline CDR1 reads MNHNS; CDR2 reads SASEGT. The CDR3 has 13 amino acids. In DNA form, the CDR3 reads TGTGCCAGCACGGACAGGACCAAATACGAGCAGTACTTC. Amino acids: CASTDRTKYEQYF.

In nucleotides, the CDR3 is TGTGCCAGCAGTTCCAACCCCCCGGATGAGTCCGGCGGCTACACCTTC. Translating it yields CASSSNPPDESGGYTF. The chain uses TRBV12-3 or TRBV12-4 and TRBJ1-2; the D is unclear. The CDR3 sequence is 16 residues long. Trimming pared 4 bases from V and 8 bases from J, leaving 23 bases between.

This clonotype appeared many times. V usage is TRBV6-1 and J usage is TRBJ2-1; D gene uncertain. V gave up 1 base and J gave up 4 bases, with 8 bases separating them. CDR1 and CDR2 (germline): MNHNS, SASEGT. This CDR3 contains 14 residues. The CDR3 coding sequence is TGTGCCAGCAGTGAAGATTTGGAGTACAATGAGCAGTTCTTC. Its protein product is CASSEDLEYNEQFF.

V and J are TRBV7-3 and TRBJ2-5; TRBD2 aligns across 8 bases. The CDR3 contains 14 residues. The trim removed 3 bases at V and 5 bases at J, leaving 5 bases unmatched. Germline V lookup: CDR1 SGHTA, CDR2 FQGTGA. The CDR3 here is CASSFFPGGETQYF. Written as DNA, the CDR3 is TGTGCCAGCAGCTTTTTTCCGGGGGGGGAGACCCAGTACTTC.

The J gene is TRBJ2-5, the V gene TRBV7-9, with D possibly being TRBD2 (5 bases). The CDR3 loop spans 13 amino acids. CDR1 and CDR2 from the germline V gene are SEHNR and FQNEAQ (reference sequence). V shed 8 bases and J shed 5 bases, with 15 bases lying between them. CDR3 residues: CASQLAYMETQYF. CDR3 sequence (DNA): TGTGCCAGCCAGCTAGCTTACATGGAGACCCAGTACTTC.

This clonotype was seen a few times. This chain joins TRBV5-4 and TRBJ2-7, with D perhaps matching TRBD2 (6 bases). CDR1 is SGHNT and CDR2 is YYREEE in the germline V gene (reference sequence). CDR3 length equals 13 residues. Trimming removed 4 bases from V and 1 base from J, with 9 bases in between. CDR3 DNA sequence: TGTGCCAGCAGCATCGGGACTTCCTACGAGCAGTACTTC. Translation gives CASSIGTSYEQYF.

This clonotype was seen just once. Given the absence of the conserved phenylalanine or tryptophan at the CDR3 end, a read error is likely. The chain joins TRBV7-2 to TRBJ2-7, with TRBD2 matching 8 bases. Per the germline V gene, CDR1 is SGHTA and CDR2 is FQGNSA. CDR3 length: 15 residues. The ends lost 5 bases at V and 2 bases at J; junction bases unmatched: 8. In DNA form, the CDR3 reads TGTGCCAGCAGCCTCCCGGGACTAGGGGCCTACGAGCAGTACTTA. It is translated as CASSLPGLGAYEQYL.